Listed below are T cell receptor beta chains from one sample, sequenced in a study of blood T cell repertoires in COVID-19. Repertoires were generated with immunoSEQ multiplex PCR, while TCRdb's copy carries only in-frame clones and drops some. Here the sample spans approximately 150,000 clones, roughly 89% being singletons. The specimen sequenced was peripheral blood. Receptor source: a man aged 25-40 years with COVID-19, enrolled during active disease. Each CDR3 is given with its conserved first and last residue. Fields, in order: clone size, D gene, V gene, J gene, CDR3 length, CDR3 protein, CDR3 DNA. The D gene is left open where the match is weak. Clone size is stated in some rows and not others, as once, few, many or a class when expanded.

NA,NA,TRBV21-1,TRBJ1-5,16,CASSKDVGDSNQPQHF,TGTGCCAGCAGCAAAGACGTGGGAGATAGCAATCAGCCCCAGCATTTT
once,TRBD1,TRBV24-1,TRBJ2-1,16,CATSDPRTGVYNEQFF,TGTGCCACCAGTGACCCGAGGACAGGGGTCTACAATGAGCAGTTCTTC
NA,NA,TRBV6-5,TRBJ1-2,16,CASSYSWGGDIYGYTF,TGTGCCAGCAGTTACTCCTGGGGGGGCGATATCTATGGCTACACCTTC
NA,TRBD1,TRBV25-1,TRBJ2-3,13,CASSPTGADTQYF,TGTGCCAGCAGTCCAACAGGGGCAGATACGCAGTATTTT
few,NA,TRBV28,TRBJ2-7,12,CASSLYGYEQYF,TGTGCCAGCAGTTTATACGGGTACGAGCAGTACTTC
once,NA,TRBV10-2,TRBJ2-2,13,CASSVDSVGELFF,TGCGCCAGCAGTGTTGATTCGGTCGGGGAGCTGTTTTTT
NA,NA,TRBV3-1/TRBV3-2,TRBJ1-2,15,CASSQEGSSSYGYTF,TGTGCCAGCAGCCAAGAGGGCTCCTCGAGCTATGGCTACACCTTC
NA,NA,TRBV5-5,TRBJ2-2,12,CASSFRAGELFF,TGTGCCAGCAGCTTCCGGGCCGGGGAGCTGTTTTTT
NA,NA,TRBV6-5,TRBJ1-2,13,CASSITTEGGYTF,TGTGCCAGCAGCATTACCACCGAGGGAGGCTACACCTTC
NA,NA,TRBV6-5,TRBJ1-2,15,CASSPGTPAYVGYTF,TGTGCCAGCAGCCCCGGGACACCAGCCTATGTTGGCTACACCTTC
NA,TRBD1,TRBV5-1,TRBJ2-1,15,CASSTEGQGAGEQFF,TGCGCCAGCAGCACCGAGGGACAGGGGGCTGGTGAGCAGTTCTTC
NA,NA,TRBV5-1,TRBJ2-7,15,CASSLGQVVLHEQYF,TGCGCCAGCAGCTTGGGCCAGGTAGTTCTCCACGAGCAGTACTTC
NA,NA,TRBV13,TRBJ2-1,13,CASSSGPPGKQFF,TGTGCCAGCAGCTCAGGCCCCCCGGGGAAGCAGTTCTTC
NA,NA,TRBV28,TRBJ2-2,14,CASSSSRARGELFF,TGTGCCAGCAGTTCCTCGCGGGCCCGAGGGGAGCTGTTTTTT
NA,NA,TRBV6-4,TRBJ1-4,13,CASSPGANEKLFF,TGTGCCAGCAGTCCAGGGGCTAATGAAAAACTGTTTTTT
NA,TRBD1,TRBV30,TRBJ1-4,13,CAWSVQGAEKLFF,TGTGCCTGGAGTGTTCAGGGGGCTGAAAAACTGTTTTTT
NA,NA,TRBV5-4,TRBJ1-2,16,CASSLSVRESFYGYTF,TGTGCCAGCAGCTTGTCTGTCCGCGAATCCTTCTATGGCTACACCTTC
NA,TRBD1,TRBV29-1,TRBJ2-7,14,CSVADRVASYEQYF,TGCAGCGTTGCCGACAGGGTGGCTTCCTACGAGCAGTACTTC
NA,TRBD1,TRBV19,TRBJ1-4,16,CASSPLTGAANEKLFF,TGTGCCAGTAGCCCACTTACAGGGGCGGCTAATGAAAAACTGTTTTTT
NA,NA,TRBV28,TRBJ2-3,16,CASSSMTTARTDTQYF,TGTGCCAGCAGCTCCATGACGACAGCCCGCACAGATACGCAGTATTTT
few,TRBD1,TRBV6-5,TRBJ1-1,15,CASRYATGGNTEAFF,TGTGCCAGCCGATACGCTACAGGGGGCAACACTGAAGCTTTCTTT
NA,NA,TRBV28,TRBJ2-1,12,CASSFGYNEQFF,TGTGCCAGCAGTTTCGGTTACAATGAGCAGTTCTTC
NA,TRBD2,TRBV11-2,TRBJ2-5,14,CASSGLAVQETQYF,TGTGCCAGCAGCGGGCTAGCGGTACAAGAGACCCAGTACTTC
NA,NA,TRBV6-1,TRBJ2-7,13,CASSEDRAYEQYF,TGTGCCAGCAGTGAAGACAGGGCCTACGAGCAGTACTTC
NA,TRBD1,TRBV27,TRBJ1-6,13,CASSWDRNSPLHF,TGTGCCAGCAGTTGGGACAGAAATTCACCCCTCCACTTT
NA,TRBD2,TRBV3-1/TRBV3-2,TRBJ2-5,16,CASSSRGTSGRETQYF,TGTGCCAGCAGCTCGAGGGGGACTAGCGGGAGAGAGACCCAGTACTTC
NA,NA,TRBV3-1/TRBV3-2,TRBJ2-2,16,CASSRAGLSNTGELFF,TGTGCCAGCAGCCGGGCGGGTCTATCCAACACCGGGGAGCTGTTTTTT
NA,TRBD1,TRBV24-1,TRBJ2-5,16,CATSDYRGPRQETQYF,TGTGCCACCAGTGATTACAGGGGGCCCAGACAAGAGACCCAGTACTTC
NA,NA,TRBV18,TRBJ1-5,16,CASSPPSFIGGQPQHF,TGTGCCAGCTCACCACCCTCCTTCATAGGAGGACAGCCCCAGCATTTT
NA,NA,TRBV3-1/TRBV3-2,TRBJ1-4,15,CASRLAGGPGEKLFF,TGTGCCAGCAGACTAGCGGGAGGGCCGGGGGAAAAACTGTTTTTT
NA,NA,TRBV20-1,TRBJ2-7,11,CSARGVTEQYF,TGCAGTGCTAGAGGGGTGACAGAGCAGTACTTC
NA,NA,TRBV15,TRBJ1-3,15,CATSREQSSGNTIYF,TGTGCCACCAGCAGAGAACAAAGCTCTGGAAACACCATATATTTT
NA,NA,TRBV27,TRBJ1-1,12,CASSSGQSEAFF,TGTGCCAGCAGCTCAGGACAGTCTGAAGCTTTCTTT
NA,NA,TRBV9,TRBJ2-3,15,CASSVGPHGSDTQYF,TGTGCCAGCAGCGTAGGGCCCCACGGGTCGGATACGCAGTATTTT
few,NA,TRBV19,TRBJ2-7,13,CASSIEEAYEQYF,TGTGCCAGTAGTATAGAGGAGGCCTACGAGCAGTACTTC
NA,NA,TRBV18,TRBJ2-1,14,CASSRGRRSNEQFF,TGTGCCAGCTCACGTGGGAGAAGGTCCAATGAGCAGTTCTTC
NA,NA,TRBV3-1/TRBV3-2,TRBJ2-7,13,CASSPGLVLEQYF,TGTGCCAGCAGCCCGGGACTGGTTCTAGAGCAGTACTTC
NA,NA,TRBV10-2,TRBJ2-3,14,CASSDRGGTDTQYF,TGCGCCAGCAGTGACAGGGGGGGCACAGATACGCAGTATTTT
NA,NA,TRBV2,TRBJ1-5,13,CASSRDGHQPQHF,TGTGCCAGCAGTCGGGATGGACATCAGCCCCAGCATTTT
NA,NA,TRBV19,TRBJ1-4,12,CASSIKYSELFF,TGTGCCAGTAGTATTAAGTACTCGGAACTGTTTTTT
NA,NA,TRBV28,TRBJ2-7,13,CAVRGGRGYEQYF,TGTGCCGTTAGGGGGGGGAGGGGTTACGAGCAGTACTTC
few,TRBD1,TRBV10-3,TRBJ1-5,14,CAISLDRGNQPQHF,TGTGCCATCAGCCTCGACAGGGGCAATCAGCCCCAGCATTTT